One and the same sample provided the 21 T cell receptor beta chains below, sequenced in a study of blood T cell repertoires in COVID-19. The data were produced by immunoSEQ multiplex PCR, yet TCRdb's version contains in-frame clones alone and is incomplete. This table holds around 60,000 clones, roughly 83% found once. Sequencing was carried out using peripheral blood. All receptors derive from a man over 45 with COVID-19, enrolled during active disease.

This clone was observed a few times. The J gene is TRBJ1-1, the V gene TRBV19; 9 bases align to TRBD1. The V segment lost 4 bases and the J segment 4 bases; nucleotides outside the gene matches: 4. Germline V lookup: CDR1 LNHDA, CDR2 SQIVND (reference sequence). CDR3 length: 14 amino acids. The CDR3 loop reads CASSRDREGTEAFF. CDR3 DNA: TGTGCCAGTAGTAGGGACAGGGAAGGCACTGAAGCTTTCTTT.

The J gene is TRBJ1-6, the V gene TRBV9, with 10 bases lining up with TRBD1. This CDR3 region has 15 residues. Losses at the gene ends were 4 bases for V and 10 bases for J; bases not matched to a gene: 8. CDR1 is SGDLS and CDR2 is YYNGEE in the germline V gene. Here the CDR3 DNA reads TGTGCCAGCAGCCCATCCGGGACAGGGGTATCACCCCTCCACTTT. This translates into CASSPSGTGVSPLHF. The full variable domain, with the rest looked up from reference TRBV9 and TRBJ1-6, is DSGVTQTPKHLITATGQRVTLRCSPRSGDLSVYWYQQSLDQGLQFLIQYYNGEERAKGNILERFSAQQFPDLHSELNLSSLELGDSALYFCASSPSGTGVSPLHFGNGTRLTVT.

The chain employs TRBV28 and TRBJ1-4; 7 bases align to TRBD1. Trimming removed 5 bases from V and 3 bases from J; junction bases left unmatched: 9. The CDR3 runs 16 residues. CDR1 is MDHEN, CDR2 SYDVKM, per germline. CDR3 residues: CASSPGRGEANEKLFF. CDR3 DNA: TGTGCCAGCAGTCCAGGCAGGGGGGAGGCTAATGAAAAACTGTTTTTT.

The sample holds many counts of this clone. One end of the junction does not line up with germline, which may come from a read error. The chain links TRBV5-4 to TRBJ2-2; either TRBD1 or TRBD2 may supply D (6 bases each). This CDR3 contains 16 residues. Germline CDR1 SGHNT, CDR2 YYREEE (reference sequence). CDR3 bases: TGTGCCAGCAGTTTGGGGGGCGGGATAGGCACCGGGGAGCTGTTTTTT. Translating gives CASSLGGGIGTGELFF.

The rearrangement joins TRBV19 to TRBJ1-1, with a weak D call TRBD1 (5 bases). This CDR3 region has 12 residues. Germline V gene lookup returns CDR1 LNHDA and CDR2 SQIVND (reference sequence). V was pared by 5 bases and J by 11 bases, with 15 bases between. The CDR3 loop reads CASSGGLDQAFF. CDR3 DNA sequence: TGTGCCAGTAGTGGGGGGTTGGACCAGGCTTTCTTT.

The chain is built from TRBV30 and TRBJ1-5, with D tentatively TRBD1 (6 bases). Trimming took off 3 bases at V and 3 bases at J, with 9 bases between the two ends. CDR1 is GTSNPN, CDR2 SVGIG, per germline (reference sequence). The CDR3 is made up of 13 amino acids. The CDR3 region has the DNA TGTGCCTGGAGCGGACAGCACAATCAGCCCCAGCATTTT. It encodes CAWSGQHNQPQHF.

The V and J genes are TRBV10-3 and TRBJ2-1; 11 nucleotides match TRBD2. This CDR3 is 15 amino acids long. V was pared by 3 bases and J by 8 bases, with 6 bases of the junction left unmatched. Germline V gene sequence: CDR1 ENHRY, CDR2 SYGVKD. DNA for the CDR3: TGTGCCATCAGTGACACTAGCGGGAGTAACGATGAGCAGTTCTTC. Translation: CAISDTSGSNDEQFF.

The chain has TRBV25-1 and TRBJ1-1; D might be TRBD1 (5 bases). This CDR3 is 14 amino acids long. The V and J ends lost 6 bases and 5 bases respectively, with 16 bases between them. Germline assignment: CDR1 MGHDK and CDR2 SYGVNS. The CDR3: CASRDRGIGTEAFF. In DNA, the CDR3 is TGTGCCAGCAGGGATAGGGGAATTGGTACTGAAGCTTTCTTT.

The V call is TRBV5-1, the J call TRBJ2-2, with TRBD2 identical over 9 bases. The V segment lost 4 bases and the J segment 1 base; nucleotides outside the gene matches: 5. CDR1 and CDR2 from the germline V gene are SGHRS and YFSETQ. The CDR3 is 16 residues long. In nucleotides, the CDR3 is TGCGCCAGCAGCCGACTAGCGGATGGGAACACCGGGGAGCTGTTTTTT. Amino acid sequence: CASSRLADGNTGELFF.

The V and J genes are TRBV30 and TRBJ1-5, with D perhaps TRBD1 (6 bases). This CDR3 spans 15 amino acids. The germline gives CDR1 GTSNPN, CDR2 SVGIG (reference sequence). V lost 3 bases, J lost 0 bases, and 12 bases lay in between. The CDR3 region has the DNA TGTGCCTGGAGAGAAAAAGGGGGTAGCAATCAGCCCCAGCATTTT. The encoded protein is CAWREKGGSNQPQHF.

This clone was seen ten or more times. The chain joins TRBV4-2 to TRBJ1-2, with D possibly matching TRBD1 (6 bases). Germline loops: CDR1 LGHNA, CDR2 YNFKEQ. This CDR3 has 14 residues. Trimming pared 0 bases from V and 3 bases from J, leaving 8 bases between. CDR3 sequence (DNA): TGTGCCAGCAGCCAAGATAAGGGGGACTATGGCTACACCTTC. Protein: CASSQDKGDYGYTF.

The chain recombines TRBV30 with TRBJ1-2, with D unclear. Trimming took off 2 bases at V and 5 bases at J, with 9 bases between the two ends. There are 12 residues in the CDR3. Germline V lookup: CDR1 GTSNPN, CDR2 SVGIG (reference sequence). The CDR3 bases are TGTGCCTGGAGTCCGAGTCGATATGGCTACACCTTC. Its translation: CAWSPSRYGYTF.

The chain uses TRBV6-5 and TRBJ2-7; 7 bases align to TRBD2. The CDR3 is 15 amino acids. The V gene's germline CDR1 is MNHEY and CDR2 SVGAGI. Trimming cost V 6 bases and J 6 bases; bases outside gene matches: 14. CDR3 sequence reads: CASSPGEGIGAEQYF. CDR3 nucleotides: TGTGCCAGCAGCCCGGGGGAGGGGATCGGGGCCGAGCAGTACTTC.

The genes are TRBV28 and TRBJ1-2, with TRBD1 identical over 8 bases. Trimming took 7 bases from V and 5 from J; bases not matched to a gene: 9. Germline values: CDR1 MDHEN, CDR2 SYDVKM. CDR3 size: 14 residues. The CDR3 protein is CASIETGTGYGYTF. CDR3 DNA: TGTGCCAGCATTGAAACCGGGACAGGTTATGGCTACACCTTC.

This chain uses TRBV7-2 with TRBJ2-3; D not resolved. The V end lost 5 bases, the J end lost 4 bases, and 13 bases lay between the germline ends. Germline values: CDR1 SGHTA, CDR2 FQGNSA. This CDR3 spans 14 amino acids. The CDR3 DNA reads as TGTGCCAGCAGCCCGTGGTCGGGTGCAGATACGCAGTATTTT. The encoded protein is CASSPWSGADTQYF.

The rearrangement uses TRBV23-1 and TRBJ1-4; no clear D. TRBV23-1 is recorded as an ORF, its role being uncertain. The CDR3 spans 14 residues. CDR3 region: CGGRPRCQDEKLFF. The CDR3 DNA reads TGCGGCGGCAGGCCTCGATGCCAGGATGAAAAACTGTTTTTT.

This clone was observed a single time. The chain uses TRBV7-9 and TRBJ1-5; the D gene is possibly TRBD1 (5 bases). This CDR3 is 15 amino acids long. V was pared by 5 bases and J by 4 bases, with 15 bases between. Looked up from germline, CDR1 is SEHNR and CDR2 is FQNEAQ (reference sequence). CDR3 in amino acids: CASSPTGPFNQPQHF. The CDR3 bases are TGTGCCAGCAGCCCCACAGGACCGTTTAATCAGCCCCAGCATTTT.

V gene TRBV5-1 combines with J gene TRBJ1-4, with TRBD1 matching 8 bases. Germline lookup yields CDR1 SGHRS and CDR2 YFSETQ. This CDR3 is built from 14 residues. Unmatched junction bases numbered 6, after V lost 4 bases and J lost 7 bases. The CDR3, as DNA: TGCGCCAGCAGCCATGGGACAGGCCGTGAAAAACTGTTTTTT. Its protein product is CASSHGTGREKLFF.

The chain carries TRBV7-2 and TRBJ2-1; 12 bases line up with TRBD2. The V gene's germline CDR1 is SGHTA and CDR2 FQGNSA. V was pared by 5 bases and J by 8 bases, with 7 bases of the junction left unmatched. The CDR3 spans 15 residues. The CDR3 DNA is TGTGCCAGCAGCCAGACTAGCGGGAGTGGGGATGAGCAGTTCTTC. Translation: CASSQTSGSGDEQFF. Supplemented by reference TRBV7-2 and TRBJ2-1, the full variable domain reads GAGVSQSPSNKVTEKGKDVELRCDPISGHTALYWYRQSLGQGLEFLIYFQGNSAPDKSGLPSDRFSAERTGGSVSTLTIQRTQQEDSAVYLCASSQTSGSGDEQFFGPGTRLTVL.

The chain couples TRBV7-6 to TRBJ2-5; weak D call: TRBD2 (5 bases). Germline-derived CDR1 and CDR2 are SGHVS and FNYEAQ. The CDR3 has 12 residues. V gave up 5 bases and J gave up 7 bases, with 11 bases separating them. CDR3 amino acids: CASSLDRGTQYF. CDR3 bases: TGTGCCAGCAGCCTTGATCGGGGGACCCAGTACTTC.

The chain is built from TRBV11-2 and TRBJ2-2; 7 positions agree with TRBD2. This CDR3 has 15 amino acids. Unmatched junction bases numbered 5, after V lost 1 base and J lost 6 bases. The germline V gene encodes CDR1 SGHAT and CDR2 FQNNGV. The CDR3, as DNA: TGTGCCAGCAGCTTAGTTGCGGGAGACCCCGGGGAGCTGTTTTTT. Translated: CASSLVAGDPGELFF. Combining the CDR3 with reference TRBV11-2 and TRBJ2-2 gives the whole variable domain EAGVAQSPRYKIIEKRQSVAFWCNPISGHATLYWYQQILGQGPKLLIQFQNNGVVDDSQLPKDRFSAERLKGVDSTLKIQPAKLEDSAVYLCASSLVAGDPGELFFGEGSRLTVL.